This T cell receptor (beta chain) was found in a study of shared clonotypes between healthy human individuals. Across the study: Per-donor plates numbered three CD4 naive, three CD4 memory, two CD8 naive and one CD8 memory. Regarding the study as a whole: It was only blood that was sampled, and tissue repertoires likely differ. Larger richness was generally estimated for naive than memory subsets.

Only in-frame clones appear in the TCRdb table, and some are missing; sequencing was by immunoSEQ multiplex PCR. The sample yields more than 2,000,000 clones, more than 90% seen once. About this clone itself: Its specificity is unknown.

The V and J ends lost 8 bases and 3 bases, in that order; junction bases with no gene match: 3. Germline V gives CDR1 SEHNR, CDR2 FQNEAQ (reference sequence). CDR3 length equals 12 residues. This TCR derives from a young man in good health. The rearrangement uses TRBV7-9 and TRBJ2-7, with 8 bases lining up with TRBD2. The sequencing sample was made of naive CD4+ T cells sorted from blood. Subset given: CD45RA+ positively selected. The CDR3 is CASRREGYEQYF. The CDR3 DNA reads as TGTGCCAGCCGCCGGGAGGGCTACGAGCAGTACTTC.